The 22 T cell receptor beta chains below were found in one sample sequenced in a study of T cell changes during pregnancy in multiple sclerosis. Here immunoSEQ multiplex PCR was the method, and the copy in TCRdb shows in-frame clones only, minus some. Here the sample spans some 42,000 clones, 87% being singletons. The sample here was CD4+ T cells from peripheral blood mononuclear cells, taken after pregnancy. The receptors stem from a female donor with multiple sclerosis, enrolled in a pregnancy study.

The chain has TRBV6-5 and TRBJ1-1; TRBD1 matches at 8 bases. The J segment lost 8 bases and the V segment lost 1 base, leaving 3 bases of the junction unmatched. The germline V gene encodes CDR1 MNHEY and CDR2 SVGAGI. The CDR3 is 13 amino acids. The CDR3 protein is CASSYYRDREAFF. Here the CDR3 DNA reads TGTGCCAGCAGTTACTACCGGGACAGGGAAGCTTTCTTT.

This chain uses TRBV2 with TRBJ2-3, with TRBD1 matching 9 bases. In germline, CDR1 is SNHLY, CDR2 FYNNEI. V shed 7 bases, J shed 0 bases, and the junction held 5 bases outside the gene matches. The CDR3 has 15 residues. The CDR3 here is CASKKTGGSTDTQYF. The CDR3 DNA sequence: TGTGCCAGCAAGAAGACAGGGGGGAGCACAGATACGCAGTATTTT.

There are a few counts of this clone. The chain carries TRBV7-3 and TRBJ2-1; 9 bases are a match to TRBD2. CDR3 length: 14 residues. Losses at the gene ends were 0 bases for V and 9 bases for J; bases not matched to a gene: 3. Germline V gives CDR1 SGHTA, CDR2 FQGTGA. As DNA, the CDR3 is TGTGCCAGCAGCTTAACGGCGGGGGGGGGTGAGCAGTTCTTC. It codes for CASSLTAGGGEQFF.

The rearrangement uses TRBV7-2 and TRBJ2-3, with 7 bases matching TRBD1. V lost 5 bases and J lost 4; bases outside the gene matches: 6. In germline, CDR1 is SGHTA, CDR2 FQGNSA. CDR3 size: 14 residues. The CDR3 spells CASSPDRVADTQYF. CDR3 nucleotides: TGTGCCAGCAGCCCAGACAGGGTGGCAGATACGCAGTATTTT.

The V and J genes are TRBV30 and TRBJ1-3; a possible D gene is TRBD1 (5 bases). Trimming left V 8 bases short and J 0 bases short, with 11 bases between. CDR3 length: 13 residues. Germline V lookup: CDR1 GTSNPN, CDR2 SVGIG (reference sequence). The CDR3 loop reads CAGGASSGNTIYF. The CDR3 region has the DNA TGTGCCGGAGGGGCTTCCTCTGGAAACACCATATATTTT.

By frequency in the sample, this clone is medium-sized. J is TRBJ2-7 and V is TRBV6-1; D perhaps matches TRBD2 (5 bases). Trimming shortened V by 5 bases and J by 6 bases, and 8 bases separated the two germline ends. Looked up from germline, CDR1 is MNHNS and CDR2 is SASEGT. The CDR3 runs 11 residues. Here the CDR3 reads CASSLSGEQYF. The CDR3 nucleotides read TGTGCCAGCAGTCTGAGCGGCGAGCAGTACTTC.

This clone was detected a few times. V is TRBV5-6 and J is TRBJ2-5, with a possible D match to TRBD2 (5 bases). V lost 4 bases and J 0 bases, leaving 13 bases between the germline ends. Germline-derived CDR1 and CDR2 are SGHDT and YYEEEE. This CDR3 comprises 15 residues. CDR3 residues: CASSPLGEYQETQYF. Here the CDR3 DNA reads TGTGCCAGCAGCCCCCTGGGAGAGTACCAAGAGACCCAGTACTTC.

This chain connects TRBV28 to TRBJ1-5; D perhaps matches TRBD1 (6 bases). The CDR3 is made up of 14 amino acids. The germline V gene has CDR1 MDHEN and CDR2 SYDVKM. The germline V and J ends were trimmed by 6 bases and 0 bases, with 9 bases remaining between them. The CDR3, as DNA: TGTGCCAGCAGAACAGGGTTTAGCAATCAGCCCCAGCATTTT. Translated: CASRTGFSNQPQHF.

The CDR3 bases are TGTGCCAGCAGCTCCACCCTAGCCCGATCCTACAATGAGCAGTTCTTC. Protein product: CASSSTLARSYNEQFF. This chain connects TRBV7-9 to TRBJ2-1; TRBD2 is a possible D gene (5 bases). Trimming stripped 4 bases from V and 1 base from J, with 14 bases between. The CDR3 consists of 16 residues. Germline loops: CDR1 SEHNR, CDR2 FQNEAQ (reference sequence). The full variable domain, in which reference TRBV7-9 and TRBJ2-1 provide the parts outside the CDR3, is DTGVSQNPRHKITKRGQNVTFRCDPISEHNRLYWYRQTLGQGPEFLTYFQNEAQLEKSRLLSDRFSAERPKGSFSTLEIQRTEQGDSAMYLCASSSTLARSYNEQFFGPGTRLTVL.

The chain employs TRBV4-2 and TRBJ2-7; no clear D. The CDR3 sequence is 15 residues long. V lost 1 base to trimming and J lost 1 base, with 11 bases between them. Germline CDR1 and CDR2: LGHNA and YNFKEQ. Written as DNA, the CDR3 is TGTGCCAGCAGCCAAGGTGCATGGCAGTCCTACGAGCAGTACTTC. It codes for CASSQGAWQSYEQYF.

The CDR3 region has the DNA TGTGCCAGCAGCCAAGATAGTAGTCAGCCCCAGCATTTT. Translated, it gives CASSQDSSQPQHF. The chain recombines TRBV9 with TRBJ1-5, with D unclear. V dropped 4 bases and J dropped 6 bases, with 11 bases sitting between them. The CDR3 sequence is 13 residues long. Germline V gene lookup returns CDR1 SGDLS and CDR2 YYNGEE.

This clone was detected once. The chain uses TRBV7-2 and TRBJ1-1; D is undetermined. CDR3 length: 15 residues. Trimming shortened V by 4 bases and J by 5 bases, and 17 bases separated the two germline ends. CDR1 SGHTA and CDR2 FQGNSA come from the germline V gene. This CDR3 is CASSSRREGGTEAFF. The CDR3, as DNA: TGTGCCAGCAGCTCACGCCGTGAGGGAGGAACTGAAGCTTTCTTT. Based on the CDR3 plus reference TRBV7-2 and TRBJ1-1, the full variable domain is GAGVSQSPSNKVTEKGKDVELRCDPISGHTALYWYRQSLGQGLEFLIYFQGNSAPDKSGLPSDRFSAERTGGSVSTLTIQRTQQEDSAVYLCASSSRREGGTEAFFGQGTRLTVV.

The chain recombines TRBV19 with TRBJ2-2; TRBD1 might be the D (5 bases). The CDR3 consists of 13 residues. The V gene lost 3 bases and the J gene lost 8 bases, with 10 bases spanning the gap. The V gene's germline CDR1 is LNHDA and CDR2 SQIVND (reference sequence). The CDR3 bases are TGTGCCAGTAGTATTGGGGCGGAGGGGGAGCTGTTTTTT. Translation: CASSIGAEGELFF.

This clone was seen once. V gene TRBV5-5 combines with J gene TRBJ2-5, with TRBD2 as a possible D gene (6 bases). Germline CDR1 reads SGHKS; CDR2 reads YYEKEE (reference sequence). With 1 base removed from V and 9 bases from J, the gap between germline ends came to 25 bases. The CDR3 covers 17 residues. The CDR3 protein is CASSLMVVRESMGAQYF. The CDR3 DNA reads TGTGCCAGCAGCTTGATGGTGGTGCGGGAATCGATGGGGGCCCAGTACTTC. Combining the CDR3 with reference TRBV5-5 and TRBJ2-5 gives the whole variable domain DAGVTQSPTHLIKTRGQQVTLRCSPISGHKSVSWYQQVLGQGPQFIFQYYEKEERGRGNFPDRFSARQFPNYSSELNVNALLLGDSALYLCASSLMVVRESMGAQYFGPGTRLLVL.

In this sample, this clone turned up a few times. Other DNA sequences in this specimen translate into the identical CDR3. The chain employs TRBV18 and TRBJ1-1; D is undetermined. Trimming pared 2 bases from V and 5 bases from J, leaving 12 bases between. From germline, CDR1 is KGHSH and CDR2 LQKENI. The CDR3 runs 14 residues. In DNA, the CDR3 is TGTGCCAGCTCACCAGGAGGAAGTGGGACTGAAGCTTTCTTT. Amino acids: CASSPGGSGTEAFF.

V is TRBV5-6 and J is TRBJ1-2; 11 bases map to TRBD1. The ends lost 3 bases at V and 5 bases at J; junction bases unmatched: 0. Germline loops: CDR1 SGHDT, CDR2 YYEEEE. This CDR3 contains 13 residues. Written as DNA, the CDR3 is TGTGCCAGCAGCTGGGACAGGGGGTATGGCTACACCTTC. It encodes CASSWDRGYGYTF. The variable domain in full, with the rest retrieved from reference TRBV5-6 and TRBJ1-2, is DAGVTQSPTHLIKTRGQQVTLRCSPKSGHDTVSWYQQALGQGPQFIFQYYEEEERQRGNFPDRFSGHQFPNYSSELNVNALLLGDSALYLCASSWDRGYGYTFGSGTRLTVV.

The chain employs TRBV11-2 and TRBJ2-1; D may be TRBD2 (6 bases). Germline V gives CDR1 SGHAT, CDR2 FQNNGV. V was trimmed by 6 bases and J by 8 bases, leaving 20 bases between them. This CDR3 contains 15 residues. The CDR3 DNA is TGTGCCAGCAGGGGATGGGGGGAAATTCATGATGAGCAGTTCTTC. Encoded protein: CASRGWGEIHDEQFF.

The rearrangement links TRBV5-6 to TRBJ1-1; D ambiguous. CDR1 SGHDT and CDR2 YYEEEE come from the germline V gene. This CDR3 is built from 16 residues. Trimming took off 1 base at V and 1 base at J, with 14 bases between the two ends. The CDR3 here is CASSLRRIGRNTEAFF. The CDR3 nucleotides are TGTGCCAGCAGCTTGAGGCGAATCGGGAGGAACACTGAAGCTTTCTTT. Full variable domain (outside the CDR3, taken from reference TRBV5-6 and TRBJ1-1): DAGVTQSPTHLIKTRGQQVTLRCSPKSGHDTVSWYQQALGQGPQFIFQYYEEEERQRGNFPDRFSGHQFPNYSSELNVNALLLGDSALYLCASSLRRIGRNTEAFFGQGTRLTVV.

A single count supports this clone. The V and J genes are TRBV5-1 and TRBJ2-5; 10 bases line up with TRBD1. Germline values: CDR1 SGHRS, CDR2 YFSETQ. This CDR3 comprises 14 residues. V was clipped by 4 bases and J by 5 bases; unmatched bases: 5. The CDR3 region is CASSPGTGDETQYF. For the CDR3, the DNA is TGCGCCAGCAGCCCGGGGACAGGGGATGAGACCCAGTACTTC.

This chain joins TRBV18 and TRBJ1-4; no clear D. Deletions cut 0 bases from V and 7 bases from J, with 9 bases between. CDR3 length equals 14 residues. Germline V CDR1 and CDR2: KGHSH, LQKENI. Here the CDR3 reads CASSPPGVSEKLFF. CDR3 in DNA: TGTGCCAGCTCACCACCCGGGGTCAGTGAAAAACTGTTTTTT.

The chain has TRBV5-1 and TRBJ2-6; D is uncertain. V was trimmed by 3 bases and J by 0 bases, leaving 10 bases between them. This CDR3 spans 16 amino acids. Germline CDR1 reads SGHRS; CDR2 reads YFSETQ. The CDR3, as DNA: TGCGCCAGCAGCTCGTGGCAAACCTCTGGGGCCAACGTCCTGACTTTC. Translated: CASSSWQTSGANVLTF. The full variable domain, with the rest looked up from reference TRBV5-1 and TRBJ2-6, is KAGVTQTPRYLIKTRGQQVTLSCSPISGHRSVSWYQQTPGQGLQFLFEYFSETQRNKGNFPGRFSGRQFSNSRSEMNVSTLELGDSALYLCASSSWQTSGANVLTFGAGSRLTVL.

The V call is TRBV5-1, the J call TRBJ1-1, with D unclear. CDR1 is SGHRS, CDR2 YFSETQ, per germline. V lost 6 bases and J lost 5, with 20 bases in between. The CDR3 sequence is 15 residues long. The CDR3 spells CASTPQVSRGTEAFF. The DNA for the CDR3 is TGCGCCAGCACCCCTCAGGTGTCTCGAGGGACTGAAGCTTTCTTT.